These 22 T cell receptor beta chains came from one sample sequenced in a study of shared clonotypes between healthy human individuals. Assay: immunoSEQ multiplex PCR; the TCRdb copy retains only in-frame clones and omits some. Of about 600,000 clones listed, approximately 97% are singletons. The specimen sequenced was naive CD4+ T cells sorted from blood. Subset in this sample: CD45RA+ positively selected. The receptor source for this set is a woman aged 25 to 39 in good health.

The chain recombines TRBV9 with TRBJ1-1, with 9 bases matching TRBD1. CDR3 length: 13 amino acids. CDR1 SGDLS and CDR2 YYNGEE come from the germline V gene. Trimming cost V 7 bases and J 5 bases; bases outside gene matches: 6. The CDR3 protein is CASARQGGTEAFF. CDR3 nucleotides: TGTGCCAGCGCCCGACAGGGGGGGACTGAAGCTTTCTTT.

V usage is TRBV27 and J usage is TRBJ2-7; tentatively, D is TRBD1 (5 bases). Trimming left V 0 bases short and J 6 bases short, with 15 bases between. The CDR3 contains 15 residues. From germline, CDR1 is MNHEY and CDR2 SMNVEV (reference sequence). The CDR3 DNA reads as TGTGCCAGCAGTTTATCGCTAGGACATGACTCCGAGCAGTACTTC. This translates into CASSLSLGHDSEQYF.

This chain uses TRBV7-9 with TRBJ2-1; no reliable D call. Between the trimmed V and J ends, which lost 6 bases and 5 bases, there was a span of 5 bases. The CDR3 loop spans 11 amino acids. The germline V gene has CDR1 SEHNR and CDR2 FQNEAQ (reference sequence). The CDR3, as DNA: TGTGCCAGCAGTTTCGACAATGAGCAGTTCTTC. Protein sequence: CASSFDNEQFF.

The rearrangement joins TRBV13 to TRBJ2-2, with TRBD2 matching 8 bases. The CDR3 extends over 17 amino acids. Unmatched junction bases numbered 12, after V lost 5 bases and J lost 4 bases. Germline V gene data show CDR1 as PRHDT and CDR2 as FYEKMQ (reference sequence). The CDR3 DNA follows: TGTGCCAGCAGCCCCACCCAAGCGGGAGTCGGCACCGGGGAGCTGTTTTTT. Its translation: CASSPTQAGVGTGELFF.

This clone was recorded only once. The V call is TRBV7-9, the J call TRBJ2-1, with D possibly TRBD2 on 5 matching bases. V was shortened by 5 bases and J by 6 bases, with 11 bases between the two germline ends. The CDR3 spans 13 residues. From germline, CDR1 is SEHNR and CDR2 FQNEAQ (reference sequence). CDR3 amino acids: CASSLIASNEQFF. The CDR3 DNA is TGTGCCAGCAGCCTTATAGCGTCCAATGAGCAGTTCTTC.

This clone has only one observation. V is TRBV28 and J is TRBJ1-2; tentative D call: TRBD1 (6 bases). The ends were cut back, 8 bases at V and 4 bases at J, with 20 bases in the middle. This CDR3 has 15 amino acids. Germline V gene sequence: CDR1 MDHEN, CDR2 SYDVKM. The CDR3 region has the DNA TGTGCCAGCGTCGGAGGTCAGGGACAACGCTATGGCTACACCTTC. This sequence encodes CASVGGQGQRYGYTF.

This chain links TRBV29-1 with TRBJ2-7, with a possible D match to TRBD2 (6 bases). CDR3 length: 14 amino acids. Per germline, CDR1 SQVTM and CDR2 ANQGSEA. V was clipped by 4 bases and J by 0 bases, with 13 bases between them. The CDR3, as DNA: TGCAGCGTTGTGGGCGGGGCCTCCTCCTACGAGCAGTACTTC. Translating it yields CSVVGGASSYEQYF.

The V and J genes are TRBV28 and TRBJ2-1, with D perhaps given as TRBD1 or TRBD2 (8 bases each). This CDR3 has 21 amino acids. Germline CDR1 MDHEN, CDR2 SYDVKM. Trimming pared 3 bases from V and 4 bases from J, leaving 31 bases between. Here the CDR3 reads CASSLGGQGAGSGALYNEQFF. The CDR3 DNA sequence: TGTGCCAGCAGTTTGGGCGGACAGGGAGCCGGTAGCGGGGCACTATACAATGAGCAGTTCTTC.

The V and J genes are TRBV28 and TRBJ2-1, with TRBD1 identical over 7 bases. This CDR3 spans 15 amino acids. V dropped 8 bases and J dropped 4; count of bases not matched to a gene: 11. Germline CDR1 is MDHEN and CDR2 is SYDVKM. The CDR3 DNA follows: TGTGCCAGCTCGCCCCCGGGACAGCTATACAATGAGCAGTTCTTC. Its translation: CASSPPGQLYNEQFF.

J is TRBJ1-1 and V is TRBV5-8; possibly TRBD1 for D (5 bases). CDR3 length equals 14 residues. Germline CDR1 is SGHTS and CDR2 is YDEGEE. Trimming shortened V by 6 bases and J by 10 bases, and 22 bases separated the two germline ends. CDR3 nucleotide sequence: TGTGCCAGCACCCCGACTGGGGTAACAGGAGCAGCTTTCTTT. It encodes CASTPTGVTGAAFF.

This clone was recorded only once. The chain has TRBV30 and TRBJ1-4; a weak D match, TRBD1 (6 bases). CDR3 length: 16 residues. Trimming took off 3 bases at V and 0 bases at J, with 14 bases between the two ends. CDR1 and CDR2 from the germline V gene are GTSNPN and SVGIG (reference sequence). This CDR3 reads CAWRYRRGATNEKLFF. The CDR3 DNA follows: TGTGCCTGGAGGTATCGAAGGGGGGCAACTAATGAAAAACTGTTTTTT.

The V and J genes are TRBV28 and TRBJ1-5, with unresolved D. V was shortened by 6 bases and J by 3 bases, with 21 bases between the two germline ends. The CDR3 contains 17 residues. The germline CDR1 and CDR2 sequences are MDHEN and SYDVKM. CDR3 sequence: CASRNARAYSLNQPQHF. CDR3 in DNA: TGTGCCAGCAGAAACGCCCGGGCCTACAGCCTCAATCAGCCCCAGCATTTT.

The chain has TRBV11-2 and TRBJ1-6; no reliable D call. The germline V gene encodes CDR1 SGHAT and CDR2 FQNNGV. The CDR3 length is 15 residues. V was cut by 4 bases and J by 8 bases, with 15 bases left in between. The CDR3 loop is CASSSTARRDSPLHF. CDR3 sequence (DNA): TGTGCCAGCAGCTCCACGGCCCGAAGGGATTCACCCCTCCACTTT.

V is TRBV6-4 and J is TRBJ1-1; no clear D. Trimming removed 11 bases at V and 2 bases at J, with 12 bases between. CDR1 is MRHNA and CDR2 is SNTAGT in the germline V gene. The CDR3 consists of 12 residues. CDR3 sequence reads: CAPWPDNTEAFF. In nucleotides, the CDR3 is TGTGCCCCTTGGCCGGATAACACTGAAGCTTTCTTT.

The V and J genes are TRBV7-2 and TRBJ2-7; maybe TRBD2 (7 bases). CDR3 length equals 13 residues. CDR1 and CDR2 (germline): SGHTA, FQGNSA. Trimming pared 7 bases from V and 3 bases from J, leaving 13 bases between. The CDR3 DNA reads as TGTGCCAGCAAAGGGGGGGTCGGCTACGAGCAGTACTTC. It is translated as CASKGGVGYEQYF. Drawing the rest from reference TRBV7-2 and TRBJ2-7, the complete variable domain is GAGVSQSPSNKVTEKGKDVELRCDPISGHTALYWYRQSLGQGLEFLIYFQGNSAPDKSGLPSDRFSAERTGGSVSTLTIQRTQQEDSAVYLCASKGGVGYEQYFGPGTRLTVT.

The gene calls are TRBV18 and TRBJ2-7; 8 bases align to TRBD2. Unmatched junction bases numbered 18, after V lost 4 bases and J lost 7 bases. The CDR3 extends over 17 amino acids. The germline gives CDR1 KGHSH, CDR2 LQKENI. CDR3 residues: CASSLRLGGSGTEEQYF. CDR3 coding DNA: TGTGCCAGCTCACTCCGCCTCGGCGGTAGCGGGACTGAGGAGCAGTACTTC.

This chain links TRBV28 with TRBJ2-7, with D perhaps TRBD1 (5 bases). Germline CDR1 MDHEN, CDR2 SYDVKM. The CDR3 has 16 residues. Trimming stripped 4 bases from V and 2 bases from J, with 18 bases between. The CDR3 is CASSSPTGRPPYEQYF. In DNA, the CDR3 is TGTGCCAGCAGTTCCCCAACAGGTCGCCCTCCCTACGAGCAGTACTTC.

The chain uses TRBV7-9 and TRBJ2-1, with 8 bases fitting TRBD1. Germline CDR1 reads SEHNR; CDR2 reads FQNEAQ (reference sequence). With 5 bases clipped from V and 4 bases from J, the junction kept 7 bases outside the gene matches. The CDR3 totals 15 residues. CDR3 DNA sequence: TGTGCCAGCAGCCCCCGGACAGGGCCTTACAATGAGCAGTTCTTC. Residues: CASSPRTGPYNEQFF.

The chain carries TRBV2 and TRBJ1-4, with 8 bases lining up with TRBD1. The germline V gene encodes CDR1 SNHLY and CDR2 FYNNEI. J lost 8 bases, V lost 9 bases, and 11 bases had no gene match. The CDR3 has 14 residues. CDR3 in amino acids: CASTGGGIQEKLFF. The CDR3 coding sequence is TGTGCCAGTACAGGGGGGGGAATACAAGAAAAACTGTTTTTT.

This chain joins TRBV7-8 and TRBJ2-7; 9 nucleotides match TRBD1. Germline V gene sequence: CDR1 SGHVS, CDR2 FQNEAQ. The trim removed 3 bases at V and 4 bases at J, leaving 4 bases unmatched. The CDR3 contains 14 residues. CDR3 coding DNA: TGTGCCAGCAGCTTGGGACAGGGCCTGTACGAGCAGTACTTC. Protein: CASSLGQGLYEQYF. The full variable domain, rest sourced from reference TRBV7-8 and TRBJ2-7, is GAGVSQSPRYKVAKRGQDVALRCDPISGHVSLFWYQQALGQGPEFLTYFQNEAQLDKSGLPSDRFFAERPEGSVSTLKIQRTQQEDSAVYLCASSLGQGLYEQYFGPGTRLTVT.

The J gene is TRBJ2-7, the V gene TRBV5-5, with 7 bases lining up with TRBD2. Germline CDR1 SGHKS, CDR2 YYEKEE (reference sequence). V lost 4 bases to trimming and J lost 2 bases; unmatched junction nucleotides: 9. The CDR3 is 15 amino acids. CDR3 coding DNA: TGTGCCAGCAGCCGGGACTACAGTTTAACCTACGAGCAGTACTTC. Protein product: CASSRDYSLTYEQYF.

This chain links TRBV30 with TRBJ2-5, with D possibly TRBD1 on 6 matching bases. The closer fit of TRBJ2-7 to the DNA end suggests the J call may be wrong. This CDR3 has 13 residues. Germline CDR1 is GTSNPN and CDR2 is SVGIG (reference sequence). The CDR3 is CAWTQGNFYEQYF. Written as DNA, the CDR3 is TGTGCCTGGACACAGGGCAACTTCTACGAGCAGTACTTC.